The 16 T cell receptor beta chains in this list originate from one sample, sequenced in a study of blood T cells in healthy people across ages. A J-beta primer mix and a sample-barcoded 5' primer were used in a second PCR of roughly 7 to 12 cycles. MiXCR was run by TCRdb on the 5' RACE reads, yielding one entry per CDR3 protein. The sample shows 600,000 to 850,000 distinct CDR3 sequences, approximately 43% of them seen only once. Sequenced input: blood. These receptor sequences come from a woman aged 55-69 years in good health.

This chain links TRBV5-6 with TRBJ1-5, with D maybe TRBD1 (5 bases). The ends were cut back, 3 bases at V and 0 bases at J, with 19 bases in the middle. Germline values: CDR1 SGHDT, CDR2 YYEEEE. The CDR3 is 18 amino acids. DNA for the CDR3: TGTGCCAGCAGCTACCACAAGACAGTAGCAAGTAGCAATCAGCCCCAGCATTTT. Protein: CASSYHKTVASSNQPQHF.

This clonotype turned up a few times. This sequence joins TRBV4-2 and TRBJ1-2; no reliable D call. This CDR3 has 15 residues. CDR1 and CDR2 from the germline V gene are LGHNA and YNFKEQ. The V and J ends lost 0 bases and 0 bases respectively, with 8 bases between them. CDR3 coding DNA: TGTGCCAGCAGCCAAGACCCGGGATCTAACTATGGCTACACCTTC. This encodes CASSQDPGSNYGYTF.

The genes are TRBV4-2 and TRBJ2-3, with D perhaps TRBD2 (6 bases). Germline V gives CDR1 LGHNA, CDR2 YNFKEQ. Trimming cost V 2 bases and J 4 bases, with 13 bases left between them. The CDR3 length is 15 residues. As DNA, the CDR3 is TGTGCCAGCAGCCAACGCGGGACGGAATCAGATACGCAGTATTTT. It specifies CASSQRGTESDTQYF.

The V call is TRBV20-1, the J call TRBJ2-5; the match to TRBD1 covers 10 bases. The V segment lost 2 bases and the J segment 7 bases; nucleotides outside the gene matches: 7. Germline assignment: CDR1 DFQATT and CDR2 SNEGSKA (reference sequence). CDR3 size: 14 residues. This chain's CDR3 is CSARPGQGSWTQYF. CDR3 DNA: TGCAGTGCTAGACCGGGACAGGGGAGTTGGACCCAGTACTTC.

The rearrangement links TRBV3-1 to TRBJ2-2, with D unclear. Germline V lookup: CDR1 LGHDT, CDR2 YNNKEL (reference sequence). The CDR3 runs to 15 residues. Trimming removed 0 bases from V and 4 bases from J, with 9 bases in between. CDR3 coding DNA: TGTGCCAGCAGCCAAGAGCCCAGGCCCACCGGGGAGCTGTTTTTT. It specifies CASSQEPRPTGELFF.

V and J are TRBV4-3 and TRBJ2-7; TRBD2 agrees at 7 bases. Looked up from germline, CDR1 is LGHNA and CDR2 is YSLEER. This CDR3 is built from 15 residues. V was pared by 1 base and J by 4 bases, with 7 bases of the junction left unmatched. In DNA form, the CDR3 reads TGCGCCAGCAGCCAAGTGGATGCTAGCGGTTACGAGCAGTACTTC. Encoded protein: CASSQVDASGYEQYF.

This clonotype was seen repeatedly, ten times or more. This sequence joins TRBV5-1 and TRBJ2-5, with 9 bases fitting TRBD2. This CDR3 is built from 15 residues. Germline CDR1 is SGHRS and CDR2 is YFSETQ. J was trimmed by 3 bases and V by 0 bases; bases with no gene match: 3. Here the CDR3 reads CASSLGGLAEETQYF. The CDR3 DNA sequence: TGCGCCAGCAGCTTGGGGGGACTAGCAGAAGAGACCCAGTACTTC.

The chain is built from TRBV3-1 and TRBJ2-7, with TRBD2 matching over 8 bases. The trim removed 4 bases at V and 0 bases at J, leaving 8 bases unmatched. This CDR3 has 16 residues. The V gene's germline CDR1 is LGHDT and CDR2 YNNKEL (reference sequence). The CDR3 spells CASSPAGGLSSYEQYF. DNA of the CDR3: TGTGCCAGCAGCCCGGCGGGGGGCCTTAGCTCCTACGAGCAGTACTTC.

The table lists this clonotype with a few counts. The chain is built from TRBV3-1 and TRBJ2-5; the match to TRBD2 covers 10 bases. Per the germline V gene, CDR1 is LGHDT and CDR2 is YNNKEL (reference sequence). The CDR3 totals 17 residues. The V gene end was trimmed by 4 bases and the J gene end by 2 bases; junction bases not matched to a gene: 10. This chain's CDR3 is CASSLRLAGDLQETQYF. The CDR3 region has the DNA TGTGCCAGCAGCCTGAGGCTAGCGGGAGACCTACAAGAGACCCAGTACTTC.

The chain recombines TRBV3-1 with TRBJ2-1; TRBD2 agrees at 10 bases. CDR1 is LGHDT and CDR2 is YNNKEL in the germline V gene (reference sequence). The V segment lost 0 bases and the J segment 2 bases; nucleotides outside the gene matches: 4. CDR3 size: 17 residues. CDR3 bases: TGTGCCAGCAGCCAAGATGATCTAGCGGGGGCCTACAATGAGCAGTTCTTC. The encoded protein is CASSQDDLAGAYNEQFF.

The chain couples TRBV27 to TRBJ2-5, with 9 positions matching TRBD1. The end of the DNA is better explained by TRBJ2-7, so the J call may be wrong. This CDR3 spans 14 amino acids. Germline V CDR1 and CDR2: MNHEY, SMNVEV (reference sequence). For the CDR3, the DNA is TGTGCCAGCAGTTTATCACAGGGGGCGCTCGAGCAGTACTTC. Its protein product is CASSLSQGALEQYF.

This clonotype was seen more than once but under ten times. The V call is TRBV7-2, the J call TRBJ2-3; D not certain. V lost 5 bases, J lost 5 bases, and 11 bases lay in between. This CDR3 contains 13 residues. Germline CDR1 and CDR2: SGHTA and FQGNSA. This CDR3 is CASSDPVRDTQYF. CDR3 DNA sequence: TGTGCCAGCAGCGACCCGGTCAGAGATACGCAGTATTTT.

V usage is TRBV29-1 and J usage is TRBJ2-7, with 7 bases that match TRBD1. Germline CDR1 is SQVTM and CDR2 is ANQGSEA. With V trimmed by 0 bases and J by 5 bases, 10 bases remained unmatched. The CDR3 runs to 15 residues. The CDR3 coding sequence is TGCAGCGTTGAAGAAGTAGCGACAGGGAGAGACGAGCAGTACTTC. Encoded protein: CSVEEVATGRDEQYF.

The V gene is TRBV6-6, the J gene TRBJ1-2, with 10 bases fitting TRBD1. Trimming took 8 bases from V and 3 from J; bases not matched to a gene: 6. Per germline, CDR1 MNHNY and CDR2 SVGAGI (reference sequence). The CDR3 has 14 amino acids. The CDR3 bases are TGTGCCAGCGGAAGACAGGGGGCGGACTATGGCTACACCTTC. This encodes CASGRQGADYGYTF.

This chain's CDR3 is CASSTELPYEQYF. The DNA of the CDR3 is TGTGCCAGCAGTACAGAATTACCCTACGAGCAGTACTTC. The genes are TRBV28 and TRBJ2-7; D gene unclear. Germline-derived CDR1 and CDR2 are MDHEN and SYDVKM. The CDR3 is made up of 13 amino acids. Between the trimmed V and J ends, which lost 5 bases and 2 bases, there was a span of 10 bases.

This clonotype was detected ten times or more. The gene calls are TRBV10-2 and TRBJ2-7; D ambiguous. The CDR3 consists of 13 residues. V lost 6 bases, J lost 5 bases, and 14 bases lay in between. Germline CDR1 reads WSHSY; CDR2 reads SAAADI. The CDR3, as DNA: TGCGCCAGCAGATCTTCTGGGCGCAACGAGCAGTACTTC. Encoded protein: CASRSSGRNEQYF.